This T cell receptor (beta chain) originates from a study of CD8+ T cells in alopecia areata. Isolated RNA was reverse transcribed into cDNA used as the sequencing template. Data came from immunoSEQ multiplex PCR; TCRdb stores just in-frame clones and leaves some out. The sample has approximately 150,000 clones; about 54% are singletons. Germline V gene data show CDR1 as KGHSH and CDR2 as LQKENI. This CDR3 region has 11 residues. V lost 3 bases, J lost 9 bases, and 6 bases lay in between. This receptor was identified in a human donor in good health. This rearrangement joins TRBV18 to TRBJ2-1; D unclear. The sequenced material came from CD4+ T cells sorted from blood. The CDR3 spells CASSPEREQFF. As DNA, the CDR3 is TGTGCCAGCTCACCCGAGCGTGAGCAGTTCTTC.